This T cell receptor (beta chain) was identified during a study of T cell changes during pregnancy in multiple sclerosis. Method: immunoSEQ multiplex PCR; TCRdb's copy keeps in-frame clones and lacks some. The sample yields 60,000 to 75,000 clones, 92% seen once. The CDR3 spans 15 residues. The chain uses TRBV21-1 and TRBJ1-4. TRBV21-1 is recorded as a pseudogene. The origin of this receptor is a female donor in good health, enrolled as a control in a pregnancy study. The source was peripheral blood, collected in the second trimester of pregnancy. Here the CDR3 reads CASSKDWGENEKLFF. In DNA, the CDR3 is TGTGCCAGCAGCAAAGATTGGGGGGAAAATGAAAAACTGTTTTTT.